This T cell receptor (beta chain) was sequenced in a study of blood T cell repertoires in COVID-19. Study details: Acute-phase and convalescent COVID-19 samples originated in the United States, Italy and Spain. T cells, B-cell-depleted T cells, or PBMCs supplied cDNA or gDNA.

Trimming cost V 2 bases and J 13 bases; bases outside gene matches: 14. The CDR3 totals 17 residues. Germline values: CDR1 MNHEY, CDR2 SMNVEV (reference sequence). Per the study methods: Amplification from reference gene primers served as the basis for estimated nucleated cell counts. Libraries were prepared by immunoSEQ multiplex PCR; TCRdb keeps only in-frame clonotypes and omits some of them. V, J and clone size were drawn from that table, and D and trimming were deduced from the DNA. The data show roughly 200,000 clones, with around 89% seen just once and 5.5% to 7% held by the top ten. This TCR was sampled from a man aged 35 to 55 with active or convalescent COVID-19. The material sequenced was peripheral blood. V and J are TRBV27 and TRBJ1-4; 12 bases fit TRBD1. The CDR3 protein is CASSLTQAGTGGARLFF. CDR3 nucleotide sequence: TGTGCCAGCAGTTTAACCCAAGCCGGGACAGGGGGCGCGCGACTGTTTTTT.